This T cell receptor beta chain was captured in a study of STAT5B mutations in CD4+ large granular lymphocyte leukemia. Study summary: The CDR3 'QG' motif was associated with a particular HLA allele among healthy donors. General observations from the study: Patient CD4-sorted repertoires stayed more clonal than healthy ones after leukemic-clone removal. Top patient clones used TRBV06 genes more often: 8/27 versus 2/35 in controls.

With respect to this clone: Its antigen is currently unknown.

The survey-level immunoSEQ assay was used. Sequencing was performed with immunoSEQ multiplex PCR; in TCRdb, only in-frame clones are kept and a portion is missing. The data show 37,000 or so clones, roughly 80% seen once. This CDR3 is built from 14 residues. Per germline, CDR1 MNHNS and CDR2 SASEGT. The germline V and J ends were trimmed by 11 bases and 0 bases, with 11 bases remaining between them. This receptor was identified in a human donor in good health. The V call is TRBV6-1, the J call TRBJ2-6; no clear D. Material for sequencing was CD4+ T cells from blood buffy coats. In DNA, the CDR3 is TGTGCCGGCCGACCGACCTCTGGGGCCAACGTCCTGACTTTC. Its translation is CAGRPTSGANVLTF.